The present T cell receptor beta chain was sequenced within a study of cytomegalovirus exposure and HLA in healthy donors. General study results and limits: According to a subsequent analysis, TCR clusters from the first cohort were inclined to appear together in the roughly 130 validation repertoires.

Germline CDR1 SGDLS, CDR2 YYNGEE. The trim removed 4 bases at V and 0 bases at J, leaving 5 bases unmatched. The CDR3 extends over 15 amino acids. Turning to this clone: Its target is not known.

TCRdb's copy holds only in-frame clones and misses some; the assay was immunoSEQ multiplex PCR. Of 100,000 to 150,000 clones listed, roughly 89% are singletons. The material sequenced was PBMCs. The TCR was taken from a woman between 18 and 30 years old in good health and CMV-seronegative. This chain connects TRBV9 to TRBJ2-7, with 9 bases aligning to TRBD1. The CDR3 loop reads CASSLGTGNSYEQYF. DNA for the CDR3: TGTGCCAGCAGCCTCGGGACAGGGAACTCCTACGAGCAGTACTTC.